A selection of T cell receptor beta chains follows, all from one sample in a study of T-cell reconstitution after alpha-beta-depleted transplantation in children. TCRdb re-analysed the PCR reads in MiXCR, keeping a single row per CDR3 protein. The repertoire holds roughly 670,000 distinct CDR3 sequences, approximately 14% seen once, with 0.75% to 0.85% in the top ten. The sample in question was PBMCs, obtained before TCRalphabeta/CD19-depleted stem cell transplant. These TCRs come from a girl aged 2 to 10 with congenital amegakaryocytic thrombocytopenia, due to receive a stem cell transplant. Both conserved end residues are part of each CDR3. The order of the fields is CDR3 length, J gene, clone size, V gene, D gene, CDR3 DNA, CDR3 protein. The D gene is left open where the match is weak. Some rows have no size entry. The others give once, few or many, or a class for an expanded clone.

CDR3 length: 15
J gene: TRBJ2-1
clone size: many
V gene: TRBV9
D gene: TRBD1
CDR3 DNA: TGTGCCAGCAGCGTAGAACAGGGGGCTTGGAATGAGCAGTTCTTC
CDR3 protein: CASSVEQGAWNEQFF

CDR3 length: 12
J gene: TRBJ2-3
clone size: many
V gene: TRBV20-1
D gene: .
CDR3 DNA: TGCAGTGCTGGGCGGGAAGGAGATACGCAGTATTTT
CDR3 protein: CSAGREGDTQYF

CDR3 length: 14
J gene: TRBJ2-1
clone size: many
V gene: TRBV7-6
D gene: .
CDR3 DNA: TGTGCCAGCAGTTTCGACCTTGTGGCGCATGAGCAGTTCTTC
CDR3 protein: CASSFDLVAHEQFF

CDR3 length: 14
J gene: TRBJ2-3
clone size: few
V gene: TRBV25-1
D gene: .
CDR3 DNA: TGTGCCAGCAGTGAGGGAGGTCCCGCAGATACGCAGTATTTT
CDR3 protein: CASSEGGPADTQYF

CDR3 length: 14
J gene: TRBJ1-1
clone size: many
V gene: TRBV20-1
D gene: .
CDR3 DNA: TGCAGTGCTCCCCCTCAGGGTAGGGTCACTGAAGCTTTCTTT
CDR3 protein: CSAPPQGRVTEAFF

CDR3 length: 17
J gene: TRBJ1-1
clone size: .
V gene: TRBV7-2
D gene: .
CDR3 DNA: TGTGCCAGCAGCTTAGTTGGAGTGCGACAGTTGAACACTGAAGCTTTCTTT
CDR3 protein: CASSLVGVRQLNTEAFF

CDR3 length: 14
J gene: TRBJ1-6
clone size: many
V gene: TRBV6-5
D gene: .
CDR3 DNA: TGTGCCAGCAGTTTCCGGGTCCTAAATTCACCCCTCCACTTT
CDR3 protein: CASSFRVLNSPLHF

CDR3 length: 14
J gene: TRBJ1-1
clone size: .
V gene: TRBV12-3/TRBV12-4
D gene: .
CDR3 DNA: TGTGCCAGCAGTCTTGACGGGATGGGCACTGAAGCTTTCTTT
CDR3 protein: CASSLDGMGTEAFF

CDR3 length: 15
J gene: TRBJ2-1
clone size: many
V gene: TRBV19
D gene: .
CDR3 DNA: TGTGCCAGTGTATCCGACAGGTTAGGTGGAAATGAGCAGTTCTTC
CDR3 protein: CASVSDRLGGNEQFF

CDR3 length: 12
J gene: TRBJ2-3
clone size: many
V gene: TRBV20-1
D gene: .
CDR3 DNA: TGCAGTGCTAGAGATGGGGCCAATACGCAGTATTTT
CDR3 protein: CSARDGANTQYF

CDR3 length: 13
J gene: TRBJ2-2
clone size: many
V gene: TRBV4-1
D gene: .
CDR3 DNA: TGCGCCAGCAGCCACCCGGCGGCGGGGGAGCTGTTTTTT
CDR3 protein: CASSHPAAGELFF

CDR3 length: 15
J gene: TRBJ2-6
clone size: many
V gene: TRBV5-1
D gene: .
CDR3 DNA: TGCGCCAGCAGCACAGGGACCTCTGGGGCCAACGTCCTGACTTTC
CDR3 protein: CASSTGTSGANVLTF

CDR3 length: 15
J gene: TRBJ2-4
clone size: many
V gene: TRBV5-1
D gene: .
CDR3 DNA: TGCGCCAGCAGCTTGGCAAGGACTGGGAAAAACATTCAGTACTTC
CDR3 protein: CASSLARTGKNIQYF

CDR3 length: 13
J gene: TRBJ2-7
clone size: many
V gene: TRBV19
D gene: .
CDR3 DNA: TGTGCCAGTAGTATTGGGGAGGTCTACGAGCAGTACTTC
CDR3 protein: CASSIGEVYEQYF

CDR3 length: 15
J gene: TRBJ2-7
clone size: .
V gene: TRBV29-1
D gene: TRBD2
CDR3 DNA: TGCAGCGTAGTTCCGGGACTAGCGGGAGAATCCGAGCAGTACTTC
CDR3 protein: CSVVPGLAGESEQYF

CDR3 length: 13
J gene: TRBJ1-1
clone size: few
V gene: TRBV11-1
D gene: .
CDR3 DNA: TGTGCCAGCAGCTTTGATAGGAGAACTGAAGCTTTCTTT
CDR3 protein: CASSFDRRTEAFF

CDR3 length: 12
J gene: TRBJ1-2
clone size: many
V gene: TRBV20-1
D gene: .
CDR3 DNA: TGCAGTGCAAGTCCAACCTTCTATGGCTACACCTTC
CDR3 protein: CSASPTFYGYTF

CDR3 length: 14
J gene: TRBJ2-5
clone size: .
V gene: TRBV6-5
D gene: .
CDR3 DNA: TGTGCCAGCAGTTACCAGGGGAGGGTAGAGACCCAGTACTTC
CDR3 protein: CASSYQGRVETQYF

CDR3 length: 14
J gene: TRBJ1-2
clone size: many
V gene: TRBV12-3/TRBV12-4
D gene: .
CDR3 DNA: TGTGCCAGCAGTTATTTACCTACTAACTATGGCTACACCTTC
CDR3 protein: CASSYLPTNYGYTF

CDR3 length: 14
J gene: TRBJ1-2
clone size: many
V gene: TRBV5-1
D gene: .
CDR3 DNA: TGCGCCAGCAGCCGAGAGGCCGGGGGTTATGGCTACACCTTC
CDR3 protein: CASSREAGGYGYTF

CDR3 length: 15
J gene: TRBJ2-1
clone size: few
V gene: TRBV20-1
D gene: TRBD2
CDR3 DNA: TGCAGTGCTAGTATCGGGACTAGCGGCTACAATGAGCAGTTCTTC
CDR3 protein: CSASIGTSGYNEQFF

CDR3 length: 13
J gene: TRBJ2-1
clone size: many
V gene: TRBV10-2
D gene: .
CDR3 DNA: TGCGCCAGCAGTTCGTCCGGGCCAAATGAGCAGTTCTTC
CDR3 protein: CASSSSGPNEQFF

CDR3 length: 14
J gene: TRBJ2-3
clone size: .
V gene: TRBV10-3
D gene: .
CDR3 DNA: TGTGCCATAAAGTTAGCGGCTAGCACAGATACGCAGTATTTT
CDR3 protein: CAIKLAASTDTQYF

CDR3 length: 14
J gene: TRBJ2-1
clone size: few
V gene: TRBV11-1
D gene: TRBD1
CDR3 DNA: TGTGCCAGCAGCGGACAGGGGGCTGGCAATGAGCAGTTCTTC
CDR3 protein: CASSGQGAGNEQFF

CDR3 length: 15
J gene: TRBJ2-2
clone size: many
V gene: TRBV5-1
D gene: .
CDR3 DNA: TGCGCCAGCAGTCCCGGAGGGGGGAACACCGGGGAGCTGTTTTTT
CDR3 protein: CASSPGGGNTGELFF

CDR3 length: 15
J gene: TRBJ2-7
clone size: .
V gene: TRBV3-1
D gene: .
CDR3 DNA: TGTGCCAGCAGCCTGAGTCCGGGAAGGACCTACGAGCAGTACTTC
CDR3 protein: CASSLSPGRTYEQYF

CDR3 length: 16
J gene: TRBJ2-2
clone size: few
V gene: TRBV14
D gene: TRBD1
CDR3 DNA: TGTGCCAGCAGCCAAGGGGACAGGATATGGTCCGGGGAGCTGTTTTTT
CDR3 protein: CASSQGDRIWSGELFF

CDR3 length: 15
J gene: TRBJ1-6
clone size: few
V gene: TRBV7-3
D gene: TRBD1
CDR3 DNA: TGTGCCAGCAGCTCGACAGGGGGCGCGAATTCACCCCTCCACTTT
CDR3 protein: CASSSTGGANSPLHF

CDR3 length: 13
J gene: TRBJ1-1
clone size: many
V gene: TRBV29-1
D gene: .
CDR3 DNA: TGCAGCGTTGAACAGGGGTTGAACACTGAAGCTTTCTTT
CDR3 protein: CSVEQGLNTEAFF

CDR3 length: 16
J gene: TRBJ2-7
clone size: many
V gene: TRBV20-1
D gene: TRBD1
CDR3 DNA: TGCAGTGCTACGGAGTACCGACAGGGGTCTTCTTACGAGCAGTACTTC
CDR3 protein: CSATEYRQGSSYEQYF

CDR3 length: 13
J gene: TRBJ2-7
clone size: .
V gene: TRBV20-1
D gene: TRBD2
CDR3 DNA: TGCAGTGCGCAGAGGACTAGCGCCGACTGGCAGTACTTC
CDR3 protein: CSAQRTSADWQYF

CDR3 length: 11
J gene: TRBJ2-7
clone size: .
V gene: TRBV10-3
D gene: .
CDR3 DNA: TGTGCCATCGGGGTTAACTACGAGCAGTACTTC
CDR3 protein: CAIGVNYEQYF

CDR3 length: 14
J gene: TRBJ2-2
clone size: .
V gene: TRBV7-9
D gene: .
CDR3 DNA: TGTGCCTCCAAACGAATAAGGAACACCGGGGAGCTGTTTTTT
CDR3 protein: CASKRIRNTGELFF

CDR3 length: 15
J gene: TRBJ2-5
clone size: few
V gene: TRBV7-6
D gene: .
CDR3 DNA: TGTGCCAGCAGCTTAACCTTTAGGGCTACAGAGACCCAGTACTTC
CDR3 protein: CASSLTFRATETQYF

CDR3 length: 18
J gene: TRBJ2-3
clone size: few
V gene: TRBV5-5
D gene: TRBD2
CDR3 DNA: TGTGCCAGCAGCGGACCAGCTTTCGCGGGAGGGCCCACAGATACGCAGTATTTT
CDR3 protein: CASSGPAFAGGPTDTQYF

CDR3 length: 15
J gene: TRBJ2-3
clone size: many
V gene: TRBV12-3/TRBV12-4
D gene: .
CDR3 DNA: TGTGCCAGCAGTTTCCACAGGGAGCACACAGATACGCAGTATTTT
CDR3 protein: CASSFHREHTDTQYF

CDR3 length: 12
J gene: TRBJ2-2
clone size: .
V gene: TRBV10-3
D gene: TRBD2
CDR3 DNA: TGTGCCACAGCTAGCGGCACCGGGGAGCTGTTTTTT
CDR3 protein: CATASGTGELFF

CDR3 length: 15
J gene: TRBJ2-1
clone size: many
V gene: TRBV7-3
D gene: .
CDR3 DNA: TGTGCCAGCAGCTCCGTGAATAGCGTCGGTGAAGAGCAGTTCTTC
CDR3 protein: CASSSVNSVGEEQFF

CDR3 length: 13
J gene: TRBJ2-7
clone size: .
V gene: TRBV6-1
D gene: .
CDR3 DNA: TGTGCCAGCAAACGACCGGGGCTGGACGAGCAGTACTTC
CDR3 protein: CASKRPGLDEQYF

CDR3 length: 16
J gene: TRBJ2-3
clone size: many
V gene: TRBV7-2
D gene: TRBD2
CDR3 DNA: TGTGCCAGCAGCTTTAACCTAGCGGGGACCGGGGATACGCAGTATTTT
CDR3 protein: CASSFNLAGTGDTQYF

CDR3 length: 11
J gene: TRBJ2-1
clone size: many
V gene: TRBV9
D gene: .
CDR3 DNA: TGTGCCAGCAGCGCCGAGGATGAGCAGTTCTTC
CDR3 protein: CASSAEDEQFF

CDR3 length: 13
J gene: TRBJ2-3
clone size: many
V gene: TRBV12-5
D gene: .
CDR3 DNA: TGTGCTAGTGGTTTACGTGGCCCGGATACGCAGTATTTT
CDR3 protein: CASGLRGPDTQYF

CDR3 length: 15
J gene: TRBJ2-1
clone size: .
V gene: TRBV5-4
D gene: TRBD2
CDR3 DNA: TGTGCCAGCAGCTCCGGACTAGCGGGAGGATATGAGCAGTTCTTC
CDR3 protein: CASSSGLAGGYEQFF

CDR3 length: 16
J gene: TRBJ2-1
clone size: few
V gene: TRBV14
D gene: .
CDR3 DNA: TGTGCCAGCAGCCAAGGAGGGCCCAGAGGGTACAATGAGCAGTTCTTC
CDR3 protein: CASSQGGPRGYNEQFF

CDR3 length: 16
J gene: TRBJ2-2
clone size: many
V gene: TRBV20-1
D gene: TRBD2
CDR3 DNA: TGCAGTGCTAGGTCTAGCGGGAGCCTAGACACCGGGGAGCTGTTTTTT
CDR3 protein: CSARSSGSLDTGELFF

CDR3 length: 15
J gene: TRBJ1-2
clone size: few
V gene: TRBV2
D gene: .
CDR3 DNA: TGTGCCAGCAGTCTTGCTCCACGGGGAGGCTATGGCTACACCTTC
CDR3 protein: CASSLAPRGGYGYTF

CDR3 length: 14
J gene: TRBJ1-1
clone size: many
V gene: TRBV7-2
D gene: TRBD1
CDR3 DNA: TGTGCCAGCAGCTTTAGACAGGGGACCACTGAAGCTTTCTTT
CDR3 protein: CASSFRQGTTEAFF

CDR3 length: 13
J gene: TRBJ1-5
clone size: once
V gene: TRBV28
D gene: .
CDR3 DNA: TGTGCCAGCAGTTTTGTCCCCAATCAGCCCCAGCATTTT
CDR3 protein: CASSFVPNQPQHF

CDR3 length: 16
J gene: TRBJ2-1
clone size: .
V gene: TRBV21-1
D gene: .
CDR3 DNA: TGTGCCAGCAGCAAAGTACAAGTAGGGTTATGCAATGAGCAGTTCTTC
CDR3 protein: CASSKVQVGLCNEQFF

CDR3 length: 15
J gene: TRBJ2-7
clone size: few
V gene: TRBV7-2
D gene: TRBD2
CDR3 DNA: TGTGCCAGCAGCCCGCCGGGACTAAGAGCCTACGAGCAGTACTTC
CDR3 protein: CASSPPGLRAYEQYF

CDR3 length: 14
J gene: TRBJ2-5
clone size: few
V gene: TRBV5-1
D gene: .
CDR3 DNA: TGCGCCAGCAGCTTACCAGGGGACGGGGAGACCCAGTACTTC
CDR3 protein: CASSLPGDGETQYF

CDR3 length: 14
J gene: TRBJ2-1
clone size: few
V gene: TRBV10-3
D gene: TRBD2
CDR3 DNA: TGTGCCATCGGGACTAGCGGAAGTGACAATGAGCAGTTCTTC
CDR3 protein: CAIGTSGSDNEQFF

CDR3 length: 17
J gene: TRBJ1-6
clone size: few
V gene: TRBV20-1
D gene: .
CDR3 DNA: TGCAGTGCTAGAGATAGCTCTGTGGGGCAGTTGGATTCACCCCTCCACTTT
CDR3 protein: CSARDSSVGQLDSPLHF

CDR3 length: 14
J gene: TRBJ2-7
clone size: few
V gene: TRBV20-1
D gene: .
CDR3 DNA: TGCAGTGCTAGAGACTGGGGGAGGCCCTACGAGCAGTACTTC
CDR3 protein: CSARDWGRPYEQYF

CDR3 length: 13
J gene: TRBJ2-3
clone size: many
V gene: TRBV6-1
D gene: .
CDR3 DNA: TGTGCCAGCAGCATGACAGTACATGGTACGCAGTATTTT
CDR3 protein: CASSMTVHGTQYF

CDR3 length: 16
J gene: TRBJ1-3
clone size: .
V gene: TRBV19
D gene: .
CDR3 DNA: TGTGCCAGTAGTATATCTAGCGGAAGCTCTGGAAACACCATATATTTT
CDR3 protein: CASSISSGSSGNTIYF

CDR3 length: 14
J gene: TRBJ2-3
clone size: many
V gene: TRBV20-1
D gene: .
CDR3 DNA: TGCAGTCCTAAGACAGCTCTTTCCACAGATACGCAGTATTTT
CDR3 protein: CSPKTALSTDTQYF

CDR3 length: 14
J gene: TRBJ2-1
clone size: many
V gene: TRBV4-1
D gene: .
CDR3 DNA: TGCGCCTCCTCCCAGGGGTTCACCTACAATGAGCAGTTCTTC
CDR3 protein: CASSQGFTYNEQFF

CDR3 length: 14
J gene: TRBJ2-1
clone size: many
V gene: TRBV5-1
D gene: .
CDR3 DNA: TGTGCCAGCAGTTCCCGAGGGTCCTACAATGAGCAGTTCTTC
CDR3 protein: CASSSRGSYNEQFF

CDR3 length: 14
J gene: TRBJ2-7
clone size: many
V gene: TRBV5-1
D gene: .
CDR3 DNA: TGCGCCAGCAGCTTGGCAGGGGTTAACTACGAGCAGTACTTC
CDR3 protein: CASSLAGVNYEQYF